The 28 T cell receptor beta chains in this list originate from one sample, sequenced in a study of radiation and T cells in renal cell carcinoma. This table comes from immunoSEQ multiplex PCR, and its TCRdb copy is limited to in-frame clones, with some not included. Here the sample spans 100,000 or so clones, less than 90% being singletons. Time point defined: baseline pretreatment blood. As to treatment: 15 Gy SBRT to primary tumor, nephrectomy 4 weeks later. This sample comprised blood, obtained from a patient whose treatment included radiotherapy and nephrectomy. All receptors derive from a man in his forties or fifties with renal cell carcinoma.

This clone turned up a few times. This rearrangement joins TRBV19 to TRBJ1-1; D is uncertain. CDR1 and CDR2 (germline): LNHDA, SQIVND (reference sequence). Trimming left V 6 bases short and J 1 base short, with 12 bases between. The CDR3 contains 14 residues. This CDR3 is CASRNGVSNTEAFF. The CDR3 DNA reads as TGTGCCAGTAGAAATGGTGTCTCGAACACTGAAGCTTTCTTT.

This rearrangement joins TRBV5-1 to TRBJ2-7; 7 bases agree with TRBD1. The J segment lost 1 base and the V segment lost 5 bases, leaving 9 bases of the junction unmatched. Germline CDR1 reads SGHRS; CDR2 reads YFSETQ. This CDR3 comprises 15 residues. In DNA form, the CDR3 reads TGCGCCAGCAGGTCCCTCCGGGACAGTTCCTACGAGCAGTACTTC. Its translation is CASRSLRDSSYEQYF.

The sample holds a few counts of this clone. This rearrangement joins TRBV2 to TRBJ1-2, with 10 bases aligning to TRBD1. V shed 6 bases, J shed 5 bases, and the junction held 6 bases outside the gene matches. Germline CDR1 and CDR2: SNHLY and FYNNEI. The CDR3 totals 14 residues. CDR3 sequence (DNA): TGTGCCAGCAGAACCCGGACAGGGGGTTATGGCTACACCTTC. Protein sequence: CASRTRTGGYGYTF. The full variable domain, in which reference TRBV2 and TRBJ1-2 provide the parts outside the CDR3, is EPEVTQTPSHQVTQMGQEVILRCVPISNHLYFYWYRQILGQKVEFLVSFYNNEISEKSEIFDDQFSVERPDGSNFTLKIRSTKLEDSAMYFCASRTRTGGYGYTFGSGTRLTVV.

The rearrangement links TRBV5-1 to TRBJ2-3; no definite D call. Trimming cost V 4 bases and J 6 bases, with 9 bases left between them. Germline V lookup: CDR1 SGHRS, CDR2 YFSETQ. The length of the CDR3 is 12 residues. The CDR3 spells CASSPLGDTQYF. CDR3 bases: TGCGCCAGCAGCCCCCTGGGGGATACGCAGTATTTT.

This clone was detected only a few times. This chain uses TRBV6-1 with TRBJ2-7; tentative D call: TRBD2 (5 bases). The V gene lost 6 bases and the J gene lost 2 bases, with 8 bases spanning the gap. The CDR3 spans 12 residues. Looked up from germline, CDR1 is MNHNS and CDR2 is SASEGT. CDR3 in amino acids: CASRRTPYEQYF. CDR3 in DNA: TGTGCCAGCAGACGGACTCCCTACGAGCAGTACTTC.

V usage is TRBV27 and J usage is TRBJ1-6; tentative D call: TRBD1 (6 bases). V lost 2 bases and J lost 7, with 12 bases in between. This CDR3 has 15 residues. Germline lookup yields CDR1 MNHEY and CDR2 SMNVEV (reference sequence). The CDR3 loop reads CASSLQGPPNSPLHF. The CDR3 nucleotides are TGTGCCAGCAGTTTACAGGGGCCCCCAAATTCACCCCTCCACTTT.

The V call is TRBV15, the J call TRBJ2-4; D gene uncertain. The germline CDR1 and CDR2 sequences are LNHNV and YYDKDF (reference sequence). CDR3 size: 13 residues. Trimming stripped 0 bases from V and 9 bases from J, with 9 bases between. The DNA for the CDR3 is TGTGCCACCAGCAGAGATACGGGCGGCATTCAGTACTTC. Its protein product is CATSRDTGGIQYF.

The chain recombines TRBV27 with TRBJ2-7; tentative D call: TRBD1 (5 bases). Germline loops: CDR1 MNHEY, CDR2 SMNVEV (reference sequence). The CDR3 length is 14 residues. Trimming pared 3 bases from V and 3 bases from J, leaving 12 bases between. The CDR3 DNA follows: TGTGCCAGCAGTTTGGGGCAGGGAATCTACGAGCAGTACTTC. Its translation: CASSLGQGIYEQYF.

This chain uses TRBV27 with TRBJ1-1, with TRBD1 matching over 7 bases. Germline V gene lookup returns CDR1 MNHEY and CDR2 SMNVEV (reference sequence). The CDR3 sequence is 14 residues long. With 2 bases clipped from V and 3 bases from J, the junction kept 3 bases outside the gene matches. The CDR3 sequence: CASSLQGVDTEAFF. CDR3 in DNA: TGTGCCAGCAGTTTACAGGGGGTTGACACTGAAGCTTTCTTT.

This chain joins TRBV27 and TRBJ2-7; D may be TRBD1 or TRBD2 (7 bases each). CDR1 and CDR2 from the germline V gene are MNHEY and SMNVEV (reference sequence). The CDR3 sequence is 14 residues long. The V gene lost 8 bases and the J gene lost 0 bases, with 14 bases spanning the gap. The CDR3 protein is CASWGGTDSYEQYF. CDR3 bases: TGTGCCAGCTGGGGGGGGACAGACTCCTACGAGCAGTACTTC.

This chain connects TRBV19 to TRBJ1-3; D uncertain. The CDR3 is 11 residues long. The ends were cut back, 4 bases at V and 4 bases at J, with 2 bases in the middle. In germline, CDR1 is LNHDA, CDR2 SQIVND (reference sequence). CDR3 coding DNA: TGTGCCAGTAGTACAGGAAACACCATATATTTT. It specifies CASSTGNTIYF.

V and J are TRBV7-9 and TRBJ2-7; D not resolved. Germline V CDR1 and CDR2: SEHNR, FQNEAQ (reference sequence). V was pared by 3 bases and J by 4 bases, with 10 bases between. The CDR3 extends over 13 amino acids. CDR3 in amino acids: CASSFRSLYEQYF. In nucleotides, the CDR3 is TGTGCCAGCAGCTTCCGATCCCTTTACGAGCAGTACTTC. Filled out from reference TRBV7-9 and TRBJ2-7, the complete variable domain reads DTGVSQNPRHKITKRGQNVTFRCDPISEHNRLYWYRQTLGQGPEFLTYFQNEAQLEKSRLLSDRFSAERPKGSFSTLEIQRTEQGDSAMYLCASSFRSLYEQYFGPGTRLTVT.

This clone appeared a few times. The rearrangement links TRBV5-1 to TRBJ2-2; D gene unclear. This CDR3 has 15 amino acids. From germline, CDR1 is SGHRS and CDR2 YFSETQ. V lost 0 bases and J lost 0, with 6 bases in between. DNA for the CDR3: TGCGCCAGCAGCTTGGGCGGTGCGAACACCGGGGAGCTGTTTTTT. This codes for CASSLGGANTGELFF. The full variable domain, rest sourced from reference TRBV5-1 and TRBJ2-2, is KAGVTQTPRYLIKTRGQQVTLSCSPISGHRSVSWYQQTPGQGLQFLFEYFSETQRNKGNFPGRFSGRQFSNSRSEMNVSTLELGDSALYLCASSLGGANTGELFFGEGSRLTVL.

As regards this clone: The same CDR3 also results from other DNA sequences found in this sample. CDR3 in DNA: TGTGCCAGCAGTTCAACGTACGAGCAGTACTTC. This encodes CASSSTYEQYF. The chain links TRBV28 to TRBJ2-7; D not resolved. CDR3 length equals 11 residues. V gave up 4 bases and J gave up 4 bases, with 5 bases separating them. From germline, CDR1 is MDHEN and CDR2 SYDVKM.

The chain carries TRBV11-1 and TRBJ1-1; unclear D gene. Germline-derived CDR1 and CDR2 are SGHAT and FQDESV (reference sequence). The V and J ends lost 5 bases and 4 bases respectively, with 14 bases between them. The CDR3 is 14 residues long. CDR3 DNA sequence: TGTGCCAGCAGCCCCAGGACGAGCAGCACTGAAGCTTTCTTT. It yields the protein CASSPRTSSTEAFF.

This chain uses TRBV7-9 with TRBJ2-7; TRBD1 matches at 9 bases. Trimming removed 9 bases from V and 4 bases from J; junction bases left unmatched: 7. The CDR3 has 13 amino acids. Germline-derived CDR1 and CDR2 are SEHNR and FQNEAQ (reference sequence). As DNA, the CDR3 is TGTGCCAGTAGAGGGACAGGGATGTACGAGCAGTACTTC. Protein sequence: CASRGTGMYEQYF.

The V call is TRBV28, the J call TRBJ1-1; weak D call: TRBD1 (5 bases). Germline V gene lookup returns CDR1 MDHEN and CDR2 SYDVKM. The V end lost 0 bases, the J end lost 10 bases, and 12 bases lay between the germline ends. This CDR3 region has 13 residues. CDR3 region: CASSLWAGKVAFF. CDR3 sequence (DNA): TGTGCCAGCAGTTTATGGGCAGGGAAGGTAGCTTTCTTT.

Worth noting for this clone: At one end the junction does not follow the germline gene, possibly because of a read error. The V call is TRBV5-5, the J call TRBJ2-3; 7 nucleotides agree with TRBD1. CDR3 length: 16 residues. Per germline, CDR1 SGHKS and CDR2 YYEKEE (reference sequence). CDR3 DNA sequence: TGTGCCAGCAGCTTAAAGGGACAGACCTTTACAGATACGCAGTTTTTT. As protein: CASSLKGQTFTDTQFF.

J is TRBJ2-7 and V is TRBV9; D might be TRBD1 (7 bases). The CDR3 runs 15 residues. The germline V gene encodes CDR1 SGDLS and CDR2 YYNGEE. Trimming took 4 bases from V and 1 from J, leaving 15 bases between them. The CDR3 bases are TGTGCCAGCAGCCCAGGGGGACTGGCATCCTACGAGCAGTACTTC. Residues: CASSPGGLASYEQYF.

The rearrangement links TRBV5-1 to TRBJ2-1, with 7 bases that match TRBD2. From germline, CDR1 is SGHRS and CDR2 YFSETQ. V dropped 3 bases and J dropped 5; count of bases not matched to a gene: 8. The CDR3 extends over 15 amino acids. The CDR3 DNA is TGCGCCAGCAGCTCCACTAGCGACAGCCACAATGAGCAGTTCTTC. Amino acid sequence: CASSSTSDSHNEQFF.

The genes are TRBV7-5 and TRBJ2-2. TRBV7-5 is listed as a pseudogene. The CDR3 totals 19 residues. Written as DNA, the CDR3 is TGTGCCAGAAGCTTAAGACACACAATCAGGGACCGAAGCACCGGGGAGCTGTTTTTT. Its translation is CARSLRHTIRDRSTGELFF.

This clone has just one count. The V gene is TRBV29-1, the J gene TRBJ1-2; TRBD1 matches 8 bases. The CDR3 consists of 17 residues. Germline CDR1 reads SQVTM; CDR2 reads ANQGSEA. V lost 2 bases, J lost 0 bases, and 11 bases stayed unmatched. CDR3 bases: TGCAGCGTTGAATCAAGGAACAGGGGGATTACTAACTATGGCTACACCTTC. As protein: CSVESRNRGITNYGYTF.

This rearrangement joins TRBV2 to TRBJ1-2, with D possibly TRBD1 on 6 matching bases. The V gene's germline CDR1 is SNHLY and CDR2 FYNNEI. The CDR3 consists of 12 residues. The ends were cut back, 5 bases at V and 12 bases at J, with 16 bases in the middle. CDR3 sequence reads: CASSQTQGYNTF. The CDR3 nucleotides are TGTGCCAGCAGTCAGACACAGGGTTACAACACCTTC.

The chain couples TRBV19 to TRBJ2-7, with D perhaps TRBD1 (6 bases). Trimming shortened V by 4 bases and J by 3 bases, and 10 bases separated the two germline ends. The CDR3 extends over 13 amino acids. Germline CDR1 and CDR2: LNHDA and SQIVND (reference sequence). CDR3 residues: CASSSGRGYEQYF. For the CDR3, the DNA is TGTGCCAGTAGTAGCGGCAGGGGCTACGAGCAGTACTTC. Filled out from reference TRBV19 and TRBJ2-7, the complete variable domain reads DGGITQSPKYLFRKEGQNVTLSCEQNLNHDAMYWYRQDPGQGLRLIYYSQIVNDFQKGDIAEGYSVSREKKESFPLTVTSAQKNPTAFYLCASSSGRGYEQYFGPGTRLTVT.

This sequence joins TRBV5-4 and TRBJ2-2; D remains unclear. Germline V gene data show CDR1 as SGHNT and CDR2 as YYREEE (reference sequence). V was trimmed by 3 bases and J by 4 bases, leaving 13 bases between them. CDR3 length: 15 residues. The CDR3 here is CASSSSGAATGELFF. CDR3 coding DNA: TGTGCCAGCAGCTCATCAGGCGCCGCCACCGGGGAGCTGTTTTTT. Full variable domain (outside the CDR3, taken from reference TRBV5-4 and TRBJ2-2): ETGVTQSPTHLIKTRGQQVTLRCSSQSGHNTVSWYQQALGQGPQFIFQYYREEENGRGNFPPRFSGLQFPNYSSELNVNALELDDSALYLCASSSSGAATGELFFGEGSRLTVL.

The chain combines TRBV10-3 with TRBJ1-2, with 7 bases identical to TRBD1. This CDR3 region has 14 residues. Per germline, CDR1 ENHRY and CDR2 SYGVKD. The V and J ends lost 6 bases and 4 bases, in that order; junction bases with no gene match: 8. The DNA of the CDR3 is TGTGCCATCAGCGAGACAGGGATATCCTATGGCTACACCTTC. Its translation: CAISETGISYGYTF.

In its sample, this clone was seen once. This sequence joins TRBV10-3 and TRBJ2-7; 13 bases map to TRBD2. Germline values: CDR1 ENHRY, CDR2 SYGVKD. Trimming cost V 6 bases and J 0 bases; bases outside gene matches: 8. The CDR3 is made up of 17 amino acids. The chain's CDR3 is CAIRQGTSGISSYEQYF. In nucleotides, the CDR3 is TGTGCCATCAGACAAGGGACTAGCGGGATTAGCTCCTACGAGCAGTACTTC.

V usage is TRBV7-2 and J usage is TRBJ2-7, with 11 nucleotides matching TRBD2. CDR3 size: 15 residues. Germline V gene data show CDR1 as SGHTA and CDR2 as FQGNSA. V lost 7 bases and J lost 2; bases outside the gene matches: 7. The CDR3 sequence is CASTQGTSGTYEQYF. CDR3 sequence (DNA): TGTGCCAGCACCCAAGGGACTAGCGGCACCTACGAGCAGTACTTC.